The clone carrying this T cell receptor (beta chain) was counted between two and nine times. Original processing notes: Using reference gene primer amplification, nucleated cell counts were estimated. The protocol was immunoSEQ multiplex PCR, while the TCRdb copy is restricted to in-frame clones and leaves out a portion. V, J and clone size derive from that table, while D and trimming were established from the DNA sequence. The table lists approximately 230,000 clones, around nine tenths of them singletons. The data belong to a study of blood T cell repertoires in COVID-19. Across the study: Collection of acute and convalescent COVID-19 samples took place in the United States, Italy and Spain. The cDNA or gDNA used as material had been derived from T cells, B-cell-depleted T cells, or PBMCs.

This CDR3 spans 13 amino acids. Germline V lookup: CDR1 SGHNT, CDR2 YYREEE (reference sequence). Deletions cut 0 bases from V and 8 bases from J, with 11 bases between. The sample comprised peripheral blood. This TCR came from a young man with active or convalescent COVID-19. V and J are TRBV5-4 and TRBJ1-2, with a possible D match to TRBD1 (5 bases). DNA of the CDR3: TGTGCCAGCAGCTTGGCAGGGTCCGGGGGCTACACCTTC. Its protein is CASSLAGSGGYTF. The complete variable domain, with remaining parts taken from reference TRBV5-4 and TRBJ1-2, reads ETGVTQSPTHLIKTRGQQVTLRCSSQSGHNTVSWYQQALGQGPQFIFQYYREEENGRGNFPPRFSGLQFPNYSSELNVNALELDDSALYLCASSLAGSGGYTFGSGTRLTVV.